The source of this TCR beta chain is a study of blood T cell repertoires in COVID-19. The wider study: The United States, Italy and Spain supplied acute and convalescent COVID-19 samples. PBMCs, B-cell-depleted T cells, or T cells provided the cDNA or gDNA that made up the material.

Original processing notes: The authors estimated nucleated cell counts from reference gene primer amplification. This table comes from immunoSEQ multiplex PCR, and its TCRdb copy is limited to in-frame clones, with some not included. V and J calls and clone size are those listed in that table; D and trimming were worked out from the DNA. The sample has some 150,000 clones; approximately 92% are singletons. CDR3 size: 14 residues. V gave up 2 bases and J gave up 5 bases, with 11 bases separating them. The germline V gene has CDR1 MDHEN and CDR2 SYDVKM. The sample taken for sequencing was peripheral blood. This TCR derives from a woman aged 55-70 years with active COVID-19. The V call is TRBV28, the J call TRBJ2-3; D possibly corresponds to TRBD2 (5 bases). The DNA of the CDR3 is TGTGCCAGCAGTTTAGGGAGACCTGAAGATACGCAGTATTTT. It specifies CASSLGRPEDTQYF.